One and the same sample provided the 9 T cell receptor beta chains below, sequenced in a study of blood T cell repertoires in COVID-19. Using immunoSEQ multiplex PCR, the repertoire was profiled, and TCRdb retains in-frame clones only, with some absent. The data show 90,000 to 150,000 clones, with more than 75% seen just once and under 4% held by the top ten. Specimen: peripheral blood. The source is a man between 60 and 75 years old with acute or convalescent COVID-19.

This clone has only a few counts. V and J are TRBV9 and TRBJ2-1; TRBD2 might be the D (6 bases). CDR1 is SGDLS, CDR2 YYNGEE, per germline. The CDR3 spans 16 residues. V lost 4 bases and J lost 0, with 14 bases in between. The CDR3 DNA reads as TGTGCCAGCAGCACCCGGGACTTCAACTCCTACAATGAGCAGTTCTTC. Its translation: CASSTRDFNSYNEQFF.

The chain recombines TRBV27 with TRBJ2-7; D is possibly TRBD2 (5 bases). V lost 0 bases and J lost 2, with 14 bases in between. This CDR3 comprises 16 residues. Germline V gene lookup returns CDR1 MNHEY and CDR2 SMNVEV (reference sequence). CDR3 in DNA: TGTGCCAGCAGTTTATCGGCGGGCACCCTTACCTACGAGCAGTACTTC. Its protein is CASSLSAGTLTYEQYF.

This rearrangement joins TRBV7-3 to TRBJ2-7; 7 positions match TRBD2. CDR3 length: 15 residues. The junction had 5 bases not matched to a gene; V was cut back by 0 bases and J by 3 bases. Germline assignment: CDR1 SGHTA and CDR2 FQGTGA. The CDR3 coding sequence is TGTGCCAGCAGCTTAACGGGAGGGAATTACTACGAGCAGTACTTC. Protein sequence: CASSLTGGNYYEQYF. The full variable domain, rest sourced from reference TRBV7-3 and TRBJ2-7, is GAGVSQTPSNKVTEKGKYVELRCDPISGHTALYWYRQSLGQGPEFLIYFQGTGAADDSGLPNDRFFAVRPEGSVSTLKIQRTERGDSAVYLCASSLTGGNYYEQYFGPGTRLTVT.

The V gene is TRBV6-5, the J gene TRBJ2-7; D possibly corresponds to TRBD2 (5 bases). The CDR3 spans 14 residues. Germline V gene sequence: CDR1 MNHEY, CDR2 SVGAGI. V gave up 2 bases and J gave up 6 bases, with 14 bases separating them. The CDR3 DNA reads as TGTGCCAGCAGTTACACGGACTCTACCTCCGAGCAGTACTTC. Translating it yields CASSYTDSTSEQYF.

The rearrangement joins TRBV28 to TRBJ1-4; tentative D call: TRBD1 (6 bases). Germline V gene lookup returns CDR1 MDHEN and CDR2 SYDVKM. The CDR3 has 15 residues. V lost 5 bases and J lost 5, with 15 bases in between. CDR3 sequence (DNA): TGTGCCAGCAGTAGTCAGGGGCCTCCGAATGAAAAACTGTTTTTT. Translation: CASSSQGPPNEKLFF.

The chain's CDR3 is CASSLTSGANTIYF. The CDR3 coding sequence is TGTGCCAGCAGCTTAACAAGCGGGGCGAACACCATATATTTT. This chain connects TRBV11-2 to TRBJ1-3, with D possibly TRBD1 on 5 matching bases. The germline V and J ends were trimmed by 2 bases and 7 bases, with 12 bases remaining between them. Germline V gene sequence: CDR1 SGHAT, CDR2 FQNNGV. The CDR3 covers 14 residues.

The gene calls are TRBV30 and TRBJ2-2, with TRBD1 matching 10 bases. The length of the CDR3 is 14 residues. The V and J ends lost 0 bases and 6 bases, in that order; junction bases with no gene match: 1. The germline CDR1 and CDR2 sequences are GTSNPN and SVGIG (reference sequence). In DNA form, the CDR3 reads TGTGCCTGGAGTGTAGGACAGGGGGCCGGGGAGCTGTTTTTT. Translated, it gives CAWSVGQGAGELFF.

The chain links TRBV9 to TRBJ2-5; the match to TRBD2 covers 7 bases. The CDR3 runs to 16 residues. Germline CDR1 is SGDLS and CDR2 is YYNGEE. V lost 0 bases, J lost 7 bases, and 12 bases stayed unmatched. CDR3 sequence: CASSVDPSGERGTQYF. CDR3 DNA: TGTGCCAGCAGCGTAGACCCTAGCGGAGAAAGAGGGACCCAGTACTTC.

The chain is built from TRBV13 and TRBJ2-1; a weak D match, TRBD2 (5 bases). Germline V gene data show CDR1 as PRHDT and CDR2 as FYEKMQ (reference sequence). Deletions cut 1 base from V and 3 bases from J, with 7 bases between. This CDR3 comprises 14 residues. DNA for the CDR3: TGTGCCAGCAGCTTAGCTAGCAGCTACAATGAGCAGTTCTTC. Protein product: CASSLASSYNEQFF.